The clone carrying this TCR beta chain turned up a few times. Germline assignment: CDR1 KGHDR and CDR2 SFDVKD. This CDR3 comprises 16 residues. Trimming removed 4 bases at V and 7 bases at J, with 22 bases between. This sample was included in a study of patients and donors after allogeneic stem cell transplantation. MiXCR, applied by TCRdb to the RT-PCR reads, yields one record per CDR3 protein. The data contain about 200,000 distinct CDR3 sequences, around two fifths of them singletons. The source material was blood, either unsorted or a sorted T cell fraction (not recorded which). V gene TRBV24-1 combines with J gene TRBJ2-7, with a weak D call TRBD1 (6 bases). The receptor's source is a human donor who was either an allogeneic HSCT recipient or a stem cell or donor lymphocyte infusion donor (not recorded which). It is not recorded whose cells these are; they may come from a transplant donor. The CDR3 nucleotides are TGTGCCACCAGTGACTCCGAAGACAGGTTAGAGGGGGAGCAGTACTTC. Its translation: CATSDSEDRLEGEQYF.